This TCR beta chain emerged from a study of blood T cell repertoires in COVID-19. Across the whole study: Sites across the United States, Italy and Spain contributed samples from acute and convalescent COVID-19. The analysed material was cDNA or gDNA that came from T cells, B-cell-depleted T cells, or PBMCs.

The junction had 4 bases not matched to a gene; V was cut back by 3 bases and J by 1 base. Germline lookup yields CDR1 SGHRS and CDR2 YFSETQ. The CDR3 runs to 14 residues. In the authors' workflow: Counts of nucleated cells, estimated from reference gene primer amplification, were obtained. Repertoires were generated with immunoSEQ multiplex PCR, while TCRdb's copy carries only in-frame clones and drops some. For V, J and clone size, that table is used; D and trimming come from the DNA. The table lists about 94,000 clones, over 70% of them singletons. V is TRBV5-1 and J is TRBJ2-7; 7 nucleotides line up with TRBD1. This TCR derives from a human donor in a cohort sampled during active COVID-19. Material for sequencing was peripheral blood. In DNA, the CDR3 is TGCGCCAGCAGCTCCCGACAGGGATCCTACGAGCAGTACTTC. Translated, it gives CASSSRQGSYEQYF.